Following are 12 T cell receptor beta chains from one sample sequenced in a study of blood T cell repertoires in COVID-19. The repertoire was sequenced with immunoSEQ multiplex PCR; TCRdb's copy has only in-frame clones and lacks some. The table lists 150,000 to 200,000 clones, more than 80% of them singletons. Sequenced input: PBMCs or T cells enriched from blood (not recorded which). The origin of the receptors is a middle-aged man who had recovered from COVID-19.

The rearrangement joins TRBV5-1 to TRBJ1-6, with TRBD1 matching over 8 bases. Germline CDR1 and CDR2: SGHRS and YFSETQ. The length of the CDR3 is 16 residues. The J segment lost 9 bases and the V segment lost 4 bases, leaving 12 bases of the junction unmatched. Written as DNA, the CDR3 is TGCGCCAGCAGCGTAGGACAGGGATTGATAAGTTCACCCCTCCACTTT. Protein: CASSVGQGLISSPLHF.

The chain joins TRBV27 to TRBJ2-7; tentative D call: TRBD2 (5 bases). Germline CDR1 is MNHEY and CDR2 is SMNVEV (reference sequence). Trimming cost V 8 bases and J 7 bases, with 18 bases left between them. The CDR3 contains 13 residues. The CDR3 here is CASAPSAAGEQYF. The CDR3 DNA follows: TGTGCCAGCGCCCCATCAGCGGCTGGGGAGCAGTACTTC.

The chain links TRBV6-5 to TRBJ2-7; 7 positions match TRBD1. The CDR3 extends over 13 amino acids. Unmatched junction bases numbered 11, after V lost 8 bases and J lost 7 bases. Per the germline V gene, CDR1 is MNHEY and CDR2 is SVGAGI. The CDR3 nucleotides read TGTGCCAGCGCAACAGGGGCCGCGGAGGAGCAGTACTTC. Its protein is CASATGAAEEQYF.

For the CDR3, the DNA is TGCAGCGTTGAATCTCCTGAGATAAGCTCCTACGAGCAGTACTTC. It yields the protein CSVESPEISSYEQYF. The V call is TRBV29-1, the J call TRBJ2-7, with no clear D. The CDR3 is 15 amino acids. Germline V gives CDR1 SQVTM, CDR2 ANQGSEA. V lost 2 bases and J lost 0, with 14 bases in between.

The chain carries TRBV6-5 and TRBJ1-1; D unresolved. The V gene lost 5 bases and the J gene lost 5 bases, with 12 bases spanning the gap. This CDR3 has 13 amino acids. Germline-derived CDR1 and CDR2 are MNHEY and SVGAGI. The chain's CDR3 is CASSPRGGTEAFF. CDR3 in DNA: TGTGCCAGCAGTCCCCGGGGAGGGACTGAAGCTTTCTTT.

CDR3 nucleotide sequence: TGTGCCACCTCCCAGACCGGGGAGCTGTTTTTT. The encoded protein is CATSQTGELFF. V gene TRBV24-1 combines with J gene TRBJ2-2; no clear D. The CDR3 is 11 residues long. Trimming cost V 9 bases and J 5 bases, with 6 bases left between them. Per the germline V gene, CDR1 is KGHDR and CDR2 is SFDVKD.

This chain uses TRBV4-1 with TRBJ1-5, with D tentatively TRBD1 (6 bases). The CDR3 contains 17 residues. Looked up from germline, CDR1 is MGHRA and CDR2 is YSYEKL. The V end lost 3 bases, the J end lost 6 bases, and 21 bases lay between the germline ends. Written as DNA, the CDR3 is TGCGCCAGCAGCCACGCTCCCGGACAGAGTCAAGGTCAGCCCCAGCATTTT. Protein sequence: CASSHAPGQSQGQPQHF.

This clone appeared once. J is TRBJ1-2 and V is TRBV19; weak D call: TRBD1 (5 bases). V was shortened by 1 base and J by 6 bases, with 24 bases between the two germline ends. This CDR3 spans 18 amino acids. In germline, CDR1 is LNHDA, CDR2 SQIVND (reference sequence). CDR3 coding DNA: TGTGCCAGTAGTATAGGAGTCAGGGAGGTCTACGCGAGGGATGGCTACACCTTC. The encoded protein is CASSIGVREVYARDGYTF.

The chain carries TRBV12-3 or TRBV12-4 and TRBJ1-6; D ambiguous. The CDR3 is made up of 13 amino acids. V was trimmed by 6 bases and J by 5 bases, leaving 8 bases between them. DNA of the CDR3: TGTGCCAGCAGCTACGATAATAATTCACCCCTCCACTTT. Translating it yields CASSYDNNSPLHF.

This clone was seen a handful of times. CDR3 coding DNA: TGTGCCAGCAGTTTCCTGAGCTCTGGAAACACCATATATTTT. This codes for CASSFLSSGNTIYF. V usage is TRBV28 and J usage is TRBJ1-3, with unresolved D. The CDR3 is 14 amino acids. V lost 3 bases and J lost 0, with 6 bases in between. The germline V gene encodes CDR1 MDHEN and CDR2 SYDVKM.

This clone showed up just once. The chain has TRBV6-5 and TRBJ1-6, with TRBD1 identical over 10 bases. The CDR3 totals 14 residues. With 5 bases clipped from V and 9 bases from J, the junction kept 4 bases outside the gene matches. Germline lookup yields CDR1 MNHEY and CDR2 SVGAGI. This CDR3 is CASSPGTGVSPLHF. The CDR3 bases are TGTGCCAGCAGTCCCGGGACAGGGGTTTCACCCCTCCACTTT.

The chain employs TRBV7-9 and TRBJ2-1; D ambiguous. V lost 2 bases, J lost 5 bases, and 4 bases lay in between. Per the germline V gene, CDR1 is SEHNR and CDR2 is FQNEAQ (reference sequence). This CDR3 has 12 residues. CDR3 amino acids: CASSLHHNEQFF. The CDR3 nucleotides are TGTGCCAGCAGCTTACATCACAATGAGCAGTTCTTC.